This T cell receptor (beta chain) came from a study of post-analysis software for immune sequencing data. Overall study context: The courses of disease that were included comprised relapsing-remitting, secondary progressive and progressive-relapsing multiple sclerosis.

On this clonotype itself: Its cognate antigen is unknown.

There are 13 residues in the CDR3. The V gene's germline CDR1 is SGHRS and CDR2 YFSETQ. J gave up 6 bases and V 4 bases, and 3 bases lay outside the gene matches. Findings and caveats of the study: When patients were compared with controls, 4 or 5 TRBV segments were more frequent, TRBV5-6, TRBV5-1 and TRBV20-1 among them.

The library was made from cDNA and included unique molecular identifiers. TCRdb fed the PCR reads into MiXCR, producing one record per CDR3 protein. The profile shows roughly 600,000 distinct CDR3 sequences, 44% of them singletons. Source material: blood. The rearrangement uses TRBV5-1 and TRBJ2-2; TRBD1 matches at 7 bases. This clonotype originated in a girl between 10 and 17 years old with multiple sclerosis. The CDR3 sequence is CASSPQGSGELFF. The DNA of the CDR3 is TGCGCCAGCAGCCCACAGGGGTCCGGGGAGCTGTTTTTT.